This T cell receptor (beta chain) originates from a study of cytomegalovirus exposure and HLA in healthy donors. General observations from the study: A missense variant in DCLRE1C was later tied to TCR beta V- and J-gene trimming. It was only CMV serostatus that was available as immune exposure information.

In nominal health when sampled, donors likely had unrecorded immune exposures nonetheless. Comment on this clone: The target antigen is unknown.

The CDR3 extends over 15 amino acids. V was clipped by 5 bases and J by 0 bases, with 11 bases between them. In germline, CDR1 is MRHNA, CDR2 SNTAGT. The PCR employed 60 Vbeta primers together with 13 Jbeta primers. Study processing details: Around 80 million unique TCR beta chains, around 11 million of them shared, were counted by a later analysis. TCRdb's table, derived via immunoSEQ multiplex PCR, lists solely in-frame clones and lacks some. The D gene and trimming were derived from the DNA, and the V and J assignments and clone size from that table. This sample has about 55,000 clones, with approximately 71% found just once.

Sequencing was carried out using PBMCs. The sequence was obtained from a man aged 35-49 years in good health and CMV-seropositive. The genes are TRBV6-4 and TRBJ1-5; TRBD1 might be the D (5 bases). This CDR3 reads CASSWSGNSNQPQHF. The CDR3 DNA reads as TGTGCCAGCAGTTGGTCAGGGAATAGCAATCAGCCCCAGCATTTT.